Presented here are 18 T cell receptor beta chains from one specimen sequenced in a study of OX40 agonist ivuxolimab in advanced cancers. Measured with immunoSEQ multiplex PCR; TCRdb has only the in-frame clones, and not every one. This sample yields around 27,000 clones, of which about 76% are seen a single time; around 15% belongs to the top ten. This material consisted of CD4+ or CD8+ T cells sorted from blood, taken in a trial of the OX40 agonist ivuxolimab. The receptor set was obtained from an adult with an advanced solid tumor such as melanoma, head and neck, liver or kidney cancer.

The V gene is TRBV5-8, the J gene TRBJ2-3, with unresolved D. Germline CDR1 SGHTS, CDR2 YDEGEE. V lost 0 bases and J 3 bases, leaving 2 bases between the germline ends. The CDR3 has 12 residues. The CDR3 is CASSLATDTQYF. The CDR3 DNA follows: TGTGCCAGCAGCTTGGCAACAGATACGCAGTATTTT.

The V call is TRBV5-5, the J call TRBJ2-1; D is undetermined. The V end lost 0 bases, the J end lost 8 bases, and 6 bases lay between the germline ends. This CDR3 spans 12 amino acids. Germline V lookup: CDR1 SGHKS, CDR2 YYEKEE (reference sequence). The CDR3 is CASSLVPYEQFF. The CDR3, as DNA: TGTGCCAGCAGCTTGGTGCCCTATGAGCAGTTCTTC.

The chain recombines TRBV7-9 with TRBJ2-7; D is tentatively TRBD1 or TRBD2 (6 bases each). This CDR3 region has 12 residues. V lost 4 bases, J lost 5 bases, and 9 bases lay in between. Germline CDR1 is SEHNR and CDR2 is FQNEAQ (reference sequence). CDR3 DNA: TGTGCCAGCAGCTGGGGGGCGGACGAGCAGTACTTC. Its protein product is CASSWGADEQYF.

The V call is TRBV28, the J call TRBJ2-1; 9 nucleotides align to TRBD1. Losses at the gene ends were 6 bases for V and 3 bases for J; bases not matched to a gene: 6. From germline, CDR1 is MDHEN and CDR2 SYDVKM. There are 15 residues in the CDR3. The CDR3 nucleotides read TGTGCCAGCAGCTACGGACAGGGGTTCTACAATGAGCAGTTCTTC. This gives the protein CASSYGQGFYNEQFF.

The chain combines TRBV6-5 with TRBJ1-5; D call uncertain. Germline assignment: CDR1 MNHEY and CDR2 SVGAGI. CDR3 length: 13 amino acids. The V end was cut by 0 bases, the J end by 3 bases, with 3 bases between. The CDR3 nucleotides are TGTGCCAGCAGTTACTCCGACAATCAGCCCCAGCATTTT. As protein: CASSYSDNQPQHF.

The CDR3 nucleotides read TGTGCCAGCAGCTGGACTAGCGGGGTTCTCACAGATACGCAGTATTTT. Its translation: CASSWTSGVLTDTQYF. The chain employs TRBV7-2 and TRBJ2-3; 12 positions agree with TRBD2. The CDR3 runs to 16 residues. Per germline, CDR1 SGHTA and CDR2 FQGNSA. V gave up 4 bases and J gave up 2 bases; unmatched junction bases: 4.

The chain carries TRBV30 and TRBJ2-7; 8 bases agree with TRBD1. V shed 0 bases, J shed 1 base, and the junction held 11 bases outside the gene matches. Germline CDR1 GTSNPN, CDR2 SVGIG (reference sequence). The CDR3 loop spans 17 amino acids. This CDR3 is CAWSVPLGTGFSYEQYF. The CDR3 region has the DNA TGTGCCTGGAGTGTGCCCCTGGGGACAGGTTTTTCCTACGAGCAGTACTTC. Looking up the rest from reference TRBV30 and TRBJ2-7 gives the full variable domain: SQTIHQWPATLVQPVGSPLSLECTVEGTSNPNLYWYRQAAGRGLQLLFYSVGIGQISSEVPQNLSASRPQDRQFILSSKKLLLSDSGFYLCAWSVPLGTGFSYEQYFGPGTRLTVT.

This clone was seen more than once but under ten times. V and J are TRBV27 and TRBJ2-2; D gene uncertain. The length of the CDR3 is 13 residues. V lost 4 bases, J lost 4 bases, and 7 bases lay in between. Germline CDR1 and CDR2: MNHEY and SMNVEV (reference sequence). The CDR3 sequence is CASSYDFTGELFF. The CDR3 DNA reads as TGTGCCAGCAGTTATGACTTCACCGGGGAGCTGTTTTTT.

Only one count was recorded for this clone. The genes are TRBV7-9 and TRBJ1-2, with D possibly matching TRBD1 (6 bases). The V gene's germline CDR1 is SEHNR and CDR2 FQNEAQ (reference sequence). This CDR3 spans 16 amino acids. V shed 5 bases and J shed 7 bases, with 23 bases lying between them. The CDR3, as DNA: TGTGCCAGCAGCCCAACCATCCGGGGAGGGGGAGGTGGCTACACCTTC. Its protein is CASSPTIRGGGGGYTF.

V gene TRBV7-8 combines with J gene TRBJ2-3; D is possibly TRBD2 (6 bases). Trimming stripped 5 bases from V and 0 bases from J, with 12 bases between. Germline-derived CDR1 and CDR2 are SGHVS and FQNEAQ. This CDR3 has 15 amino acids. The CDR3, as DNA: TGTGCCAGCAGCCTCCGACTAGTGAGCACAGATACGCAGTATTTT. It specifies CASSLRLVSTDTQYF.

The V gene is TRBV19, the J gene TRBJ1-1; TRBD1 might be the D (6 bases). Trimming removed 3 bases from V and 5 bases from J, with 16 bases in between. This CDR3 region has 15 residues. Germline V lookup: CDR1 LNHDA, CDR2 SQIVND (reference sequence). CDR3 protein: CASSIGGLGGTEAFF. CDR3 bases: TGTGCCAGTAGTATTGGTGGCTTAGGGGGAACTGAAGCTTTCTTT.

The chain employs TRBV7-6 and TRBJ2-7; 7 bases are shared with TRBD1. The V gene end was trimmed by 5 bases and the J gene end by 0 bases; junction bases not matched to a gene: 4. The CDR3 covers 14 residues. Germline V gene data show CDR1 as SGHVS and CDR2 as FNYEAQ. The CDR3 DNA reads TGTGCCAGCAGCCCCGGGACAGACTCCTACGAGCAGTACTTC. Translated: CASSPGTDSYEQYF. The variable domain in full, with the rest retrieved from reference TRBV7-6 and TRBJ2-7, is GAGVSQSPRYKVTKRGQDVALRCDPISGHVSLYWYRQALGQGPEFLTYFNYEAQQDKSGLPNDRFSAERPEGSISTLTIQRTEQRDSAMYRCASSPGTDSYEQYFGPGTRLTVT.

As for this clone: This may arise from a read error, as a much more abundant clone is one base away. The chain employs TRBV7-9 and TRBJ1-1; D is uncertain. This CDR3 region has 12 residues. Germline lookup yields CDR1 SEHNR and CDR2 FQNEAQ (reference sequence). The CDR3 bases are TGTGCCGGCAGCTTCTCGTCGTTCCCCGCTTTCTTT. This codes for CAGSFSSFPAFF.

This CDR3 reads CASSYTSSYNEQFF. The CDR3 DNA follows: TGTGCCAGCAGTTACACGAGCTCCTACAATGAGCAGTTCTTC. The chain carries TRBV6-6 and TRBJ2-1; D is unclear. The germline V gene has CDR1 MNHNY and CDR2 SVGAGI (reference sequence). The CDR3 length is 14 residues. The V and J ends lost 2 bases and 0 bases respectively, with 5 bases between them.

The chain carries TRBV6-6 and TRBJ1-2; 7 bases map to TRBD1. CDR3 size: 13 residues. J lost 5 bases, V lost 6 bases, and 6 bases had no gene match. CDR1 is MNHNY, CDR2 SVGAGI, per germline (reference sequence). The CDR3 nucleotides are TGTGCCAGCAGCTCCGCAGGGGGTTATGGCTACACCTTC. It specifies CASSSAGGYGYTF.

This chain uses TRBV7-8 with TRBJ1-5, with TRBD1 identical over 7 bases. Germline V lookup: CDR1 SGHVS, CDR2 FQNEAQ. J gave up 1 base and V 6 bases, and 12 bases lay outside the gene matches. The CDR3 sequence is 17 residues long. The CDR3 DNA reads as TGTGCCAGCAGAACAGACAGGGAGGGTTCCAGCAATCAGCCCCAGCATTTT. Translating it yields CASRTDREGSSNQPQHF. Full variable domain (outside the CDR3, taken from reference TRBV7-8 and TRBJ1-5): GAGVSQSPRYKVAKRGQDVALRCDPISGHVSLFWYQQALGQGPEFLTYFQNEAQLDKSGLPSDRFFAERPEGSVSTLKIQRTQQEDSAVYLCASRTDREGSSNQPQHFGDGTRLSIL.

In the case of this clone: An end of the junction does not agree with germline; a read error may underlie this. The J gene is TRBJ2-2, the V gene TRBV7-7, with 12 bases that match TRBD1. The CDR3 runs to 20 residues. Germline values: CDR1 SSHAT, CDR2 FNYEAQ (reference sequence). DNA of the CDR3: TGTGCTAGCAGCTTAGAATCAAGGGACAGGGGGCTCCGCCGATCTGGGGAGCTGTTTTTT. Translated, it gives CASSLESRDRGLRRSGELFF.

This CDR3 reads CASSIGRALFF. The CDR3 DNA sequence: TGTGCCAGTAGTATTGGACGGGCGCTGTTTTTT. The chain links TRBV19 to TRBJ2-2, with D hard to call. The CDR3 is made up of 11 amino acids. V was shortened by 3 bases and J by 13 bases, with 9 bases between the two germline ends. The germline gives CDR1 LNHDA, CDR2 SQIVND (reference sequence).